This T cell receptor beta chain was documented in a study of blood T cell repertoires in COVID-19. Study at large: Sources were T cells, B-cell-depleted T cells, or PBMCs; the material itself was cDNA or gDNA.

The CDR3 contains 14 residues. The germline gives CDR1 SGHKS, CDR2 YYEKEE (reference sequence). The V and J ends lost 5 bases and 3 bases, in that order; junction bases with no gene match: 6. The assay was immunoSEQ multiplex PCR, and TCRdb's table has in-frame clones only and misses some. The profile shows 400,000 or so clones, approximately 90% of them singletons. The chain is built from TRBV5-5 and TRBJ2-3, with 7 nucleotides matching TRBD1. The clonotype originates from a man between 18 and 29 years old with COVID-19, enrolled during active disease. The sequenced sample was peripheral blood. The CDR3 here is CASRSGTVTDTQYF. CDR3 nucleotide sequence: TGTGCCAGCAGATCCGGGACAGTGACAGATACGCAGTATTTT.